Listed below are T cell receptor beta chains from one sample, sequenced in a study of CD8 T cells in Susac syndrome. Each CDR3 protein is one row after TCRdb ran MiXCR on the immunoSEQ multiplex PCR reads. The sample yields about 190,000 distinct CDR3 sequences, 90% to 97% seen once. The sequenced sample was CD4+ T cells from PBMCs. All receptors come from a human donor with Susac syndrome. Both conserved end residues are part of each CDR3. Each record gives: D gene, V gene, clone size, J gene, CDR3 protein, CDR3 DNA. The D gene is left open where the match is weak. Only some rows state a clone size, as once, few, many or a class for expanded clones.

d_gene: NA
v_gene: TRBV24-1
abundance: NA
j_gene: TRBJ2-1
CDR3aa: CATSDPRTASSYNEQFF
CDR3nt: TGTGCCACCAGTGACCCTAGGACAGCTAGCTCCTACAATGAGCAGTTCTTC

d_gene: TRBD2
v_gene: TRBV30
abundance: NA
j_gene: TRBJ2-7
CDR3aa: CAWTPGGLPYEQYF
CDR3nt: TGTGCCTGGACCCCGGGGGGGCTGCCCTACGAGCAGTACTTC

d_gene: TRBD1
v_gene: TRBV12-3/TRBV12-4
abundance: NA
j_gene: TRBJ1-2
CDR3aa: CASSIDRVYGYTF
CDR3nt: TGTGCCAGCAGTATAGACAGGGTCTATGGCTACACCTTC

d_gene: NA
v_gene: TRBV3-1
abundance: NA
j_gene: TRBJ1-6
CDR3aa: CASSQDIAGGRFSPLHF
CDR3nt: TGTGCCAGCAGCCAAGATATCGCAGGAGGGAGATTTTCACCCCTCCACTTT

d_gene: NA
v_gene: TRBV6-1
abundance: NA
j_gene: TRBJ2-7
CDR3aa: CASSEPFSGPPYEQYF
CDR3nt: TGTGCCAGCAGTGAACCCTTCTCCGGGCCGCCCTACGAGCAGTACTTC

d_gene: TRBD2
v_gene: TRBV20-1
abundance: NA
j_gene: TRBJ2-7
CDR3aa: CSARAWRGGRYEQYF
CDR3nt: TGCAGTGCTAGAGCCTGGCGGGGGGGGAGATACGAGCAGTACTTC

d_gene: TRBD1
v_gene: TRBV29-1
abundance: once
j_gene: TRBJ1-1
CDR3aa: CSERQGGTEAFF
CDR3nt: TGCAGCGAGAGACAGGGAGGCACTGAAGCTTTCTTT

d_gene: NA
v_gene: TRBV20-1
abundance: NA
j_gene: TRBJ1-1
CDR3aa: CSARGLSGKRNTEAFF
CDR3nt: TGCAGTGCTAGGGGATTGTCAGGGAAGAGAAACACTGAAGCTTTCTTT

d_gene: TRBD2
v_gene: TRBV30
abundance: NA
j_gene: TRBJ2-2
CDR3aa: CAWSVPSGGPANTGELFF
CDR3nt: TGTGCCTGGAGTGTTCCCAGCGGGGGACCGGCGAACACCGGGGAGCTGTTTTTT

d_gene: NA
v_gene: TRBV20-1
abundance: once
j_gene: TRBJ1-6
CDR3aa: CSARRPQGNNSPLHF
CDR3nt: TGCAGTGCTAGACGACCGCAGGGGAATAATTCACCCCTCCACTTT

d_gene: TRBD1
v_gene: TRBV11-2
abundance: NA
j_gene: TRBJ1-6
CDR3aa: CASSLQGNYNSPLHF
CDR3nt: TGTGCCAGCAGCCTACAGGGGAACTATAATTCACCCCTCCACTTT

d_gene: TRBD1
v_gene: TRBV20-1
abundance: NA
j_gene: TRBJ1-2
CDR3aa: CSARDSARGDYGYTF
CDR3nt: TGCAGTGCTAGAGATAGTGCCAGGGGGGACTATGGCTACACCTTC

d_gene: NA
v_gene: TRBV9
abundance: NA
j_gene: TRBJ2-2
CDR3aa: CATATGLAGELFF
CDR3nt: TGTGCCACCGCCACAGGGTTGGCCGGGGAGCTGTTTTTT

d_gene: TRBD2
v_gene: TRBV7-3
abundance: NA
j_gene: TRBJ2-6
CDR3aa: CASSPSRLAGGSSGANVLTF
CDR3nt: TGTGCCAGCAGCCCCTCGAGACTAGCGGGGGGCAGCTCTGGGGCCAACGTCCTGACTTTC

d_gene: TRBD1
v_gene: TRBV27
abundance: NA
j_gene: TRBJ1-2
CDR3aa: CASSSYRGNWGGYTF
CDR3nt: TGTGCCAGCAGTTCGTACAGGGGAAATTGGGGCGGCTACACCTTC

d_gene: NA
v_gene: TRBV25-1
abundance: NA
j_gene: TRBJ1-6
CDR3aa: CASSEQGLYNSPLHF
CDR3nt: TGTGCCAGCAGTGAACAGGGCCTCTATAATTCACCCCTCCACTTT

d_gene: NA
v_gene: TRBV5-4
abundance: NA
j_gene: TRBJ2-5
CDR3aa: CASSPTPAGKETQYF
CDR3nt: TGTGCCAGCAGCCCAACCCCGGCAGGGAAAGAGACCCAGTACTTC

d_gene: TRBD1
v_gene: TRBV5-1
abundance: once
j_gene: TRBJ1-1
CDR3aa: CASSFSQGLRTEAFF
CDR3nt: TGCGCCAGCAGCTTTTCACAGGGGTTGCGGACTGAAGCTTTCTTT

d_gene: NA
v_gene: TRBV4-2
abundance: NA
j_gene: TRBJ1-1
CDR3aa: CASSQVGRVAEAFF
CDR3nt: TGTGCCAGCAGCCAAGTAGGCAGGGTCGCTGAAGCTTTCTTT

d_gene: TRBD2
v_gene: TRBV14
abundance: NA
j_gene: TRBJ2-3
CDR3aa: CASSQSGGYTDTQYF
CDR3nt: TGTGCCAGCAGCCAGAGCGGGGGTTACACAGATACGCAGTATTTT

d_gene: NA
v_gene: TRBV9
abundance: NA
j_gene: TRBJ1-5
CDR3aa: CASSVGSLSDQPQHF
CDR3nt: TGTGCCAGCAGCGTAGGCAGCCTTTCGGACCAGCCCCAGCATTTT

d_gene: TRBD2
v_gene: TRBV24-1
abundance: NA
j_gene: TRBJ2-5
CDR3aa: CATSDPAGSGDQETQYF
CDR3nt: TGTGCCACCAGTGACCCGGCCGGTAGCGGGGACCAAGAGACCCAGTACTTC

d_gene: NA
v_gene: TRBV20-1
abundance: NA
j_gene: TRBJ2-3
CDR3aa: CSARAGGTDTQYF
CDR3nt: TGCAGTGCTAGAGCAGGGGGCACAGATACGCAGTATTTT

d_gene: NA
v_gene: TRBV20-1
abundance: NA
j_gene: TRBJ1-5
CDR3aa: CSASGHPFGGNQPQHF
CDR3nt: TGCAGTGCTAGCGGGCACCCCTTTGGGGGCAATCAGCCCCAGCATTTT

d_gene: NA
v_gene: TRBV20-1
abundance: NA
j_gene: TRBJ2-7
CDR3aa: CSASERDPYEQYF
CDR3nt: TGCAGTGCTAGTGAACGGGATCCCTACGAGCAGTACTTC

d_gene: NA
v_gene: TRBV19
abundance: NA
j_gene: TRBJ1-2
CDR3aa: CASPPSEDTYTF
CDR3nt: TGTGCCAGCCCCCCCTCAGAGGACACTTACACCTTC

d_gene: NA
v_gene: TRBV30
abundance: NA
j_gene: TRBJ1-2
CDR3aa: CAWLEGGYGYTF
CDR3nt: TGTGCCTGGCTTGAAGGGGGCTATGGCTACACCTTC

d_gene: NA
v_gene: TRBV19
abundance: NA
j_gene: TRBJ2-5
CDR3aa: CASSIDWTGGETQYF
CDR3nt: TGTGCCAGTAGTATAGATTGGACCGGAGGGGAGACCCAGTACTTC

d_gene: NA
v_gene: TRBV7-8
abundance: NA
j_gene: TRBJ1-1
CDR3aa: CASSIYRAWETEAFF
CDR3nt: TGTGCCAGCAGCATATACAGGGCTTGGGAAACTGAAGCTTTCTTT

d_gene: NA
v_gene: TRBV19
abundance: NA
j_gene: TRBJ2-1
CDR3aa: CASSIWGEQFF
CDR3nt: TGTGCCAGTAGTATTTGGGGTGAGCAGTTCTTC

d_gene: NA
v_gene: TRBV12-3/TRBV12-4
abundance: NA
j_gene: TRBJ1-6
CDR3aa: CASSFGGSPLHF
CDR3nt: TGTGCCAGCAGTTTTGGTGGCTCTCCCCTCCACTTT

d_gene: NA
v_gene: TRBV7-8
abundance: NA
j_gene: TRBJ1-1
CDR3aa: CASSLFSETEAFF
CDR3nt: TGTGCCAGCAGCTTATTTTCGGAAACTGAAGCTTTCTTT

d_gene: TRBD2
v_gene: TRBV29-1
abundance: NA
j_gene: TRBJ2-7
CDR3aa: CSVSAPGGVYEQYF
CDR3nt: TGCAGCGTTTCAGCCCCGGGGGGGGTCTACGAGCAGTACTTC

d_gene: NA
v_gene: TRBV29-1
abundance: NA
j_gene: TRBJ2-3
CDR3aa: CSVESGYSTDTQYF
CDR3nt: TGCAGCGTTGAGAGTGGGTATAGCACAGATACGCAGTATTTT

d_gene: NA
v_gene: TRBV7-9
abundance: NA
j_gene: TRBJ2-5
CDR3aa: CASSFRLGGGNQETQYF
CDR3nt: TGTGCCAGCAGCTTCCGACTAGGAGGGGGTAACCAAGAGACCCAGTACTTC

d_gene: NA
v_gene: TRBV3-1
abundance: NA
j_gene: TRBJ2-7
CDR3aa: CASSLRQVPYEQYF
CDR3nt: TGTGCCAGCAGCCTCCGACAGGTACCCTACGAGCAGTACTTC

d_gene: NA
v_gene: TRBV9
abundance: NA
j_gene: TRBJ1-1
CDR3aa: CASSVEKGGGRMNTEAFF
CDR3nt: TGTGCCAGCAGCGTAGAAAAAGGGGGGGGCAGGATGAACACTGAAGCTTTCTTT

d_gene: NA
v_gene: TRBV7-7
abundance: NA
j_gene: TRBJ2-5
CDR3aa: CASSLDREETQYF
CDR3nt: TGTGCTAGCAGCCTCGACAGAGAAGAGACCCAGTACTTC

d_gene: NA
v_gene: TRBV5-1
abundance: NA
j_gene: TRBJ1-1
CDR3aa: CASSLAGSGYMNTEAFF
CDR3nt: TGCGCCAGCAGCTTGGCAGGGTCGGGTTACATGAACACTGAAGCTTTCTTT

d_gene: TRBD1
v_gene: TRBV29-1
abundance: NA
j_gene: TRBJ1-1
CDR3aa: CSVEGQGIKTNTEAFF
CDR3nt: TGCAGCGTTGAGGGACAGGGGATAAAGACGAACACTGAAGCTTTCTTT